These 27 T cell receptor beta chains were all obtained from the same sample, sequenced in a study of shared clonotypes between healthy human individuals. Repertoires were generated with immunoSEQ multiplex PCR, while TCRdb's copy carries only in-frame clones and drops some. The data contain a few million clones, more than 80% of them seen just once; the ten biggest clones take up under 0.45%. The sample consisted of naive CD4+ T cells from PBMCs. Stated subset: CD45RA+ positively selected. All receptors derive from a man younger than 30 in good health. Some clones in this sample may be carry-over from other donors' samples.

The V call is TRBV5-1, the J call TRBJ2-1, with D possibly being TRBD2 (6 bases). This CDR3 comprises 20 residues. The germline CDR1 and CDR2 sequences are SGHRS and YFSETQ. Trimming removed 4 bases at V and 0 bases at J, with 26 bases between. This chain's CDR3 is CASSPSKGSGIQISYNEQFF. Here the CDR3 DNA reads TGCGCCAGCAGCCCATCAAAAGGTAGCGGTATCCAAATCTCCTACAATGAGCAGTTCTTC.

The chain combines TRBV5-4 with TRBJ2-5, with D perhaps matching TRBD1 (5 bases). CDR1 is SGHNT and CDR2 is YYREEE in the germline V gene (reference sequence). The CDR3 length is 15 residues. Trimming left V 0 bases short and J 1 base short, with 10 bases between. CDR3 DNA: TGTGCCAGCAGCTTGGCGGTGACAGTCCAAGAGACCCAGTACTTC. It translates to CASSLAVTVQETQYF.

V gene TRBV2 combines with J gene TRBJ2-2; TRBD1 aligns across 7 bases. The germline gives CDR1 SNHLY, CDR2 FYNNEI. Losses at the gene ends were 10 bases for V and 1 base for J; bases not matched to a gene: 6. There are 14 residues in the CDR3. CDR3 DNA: TGTGCCAACCACCGGGACAGGAACACCGGGGAGCTGTTTTTT. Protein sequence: CANHRDRNTGELFF.

The CDR3 reads CASSSGQVNNQPQHF. Here the CDR3 DNA reads TGTGCCAGCAGCTCCGGACAGGTTAACAATCAGCCCCAGCATTTT. The chain combines TRBV7-8 with TRBJ1-5, with TRBD1 matching over 7 bases. Trimming took 4 bases from V and 3 from J; bases not matched to a gene: 6. The CDR3 extends over 15 amino acids. Per germline, CDR1 SGHVS and CDR2 FQNEAQ. Variable domain in full (rest from reference TRBV7-8 and TRBJ1-5): GAGVSQSPRYKVAKRGQDVALRCDPISGHVSLFWYQQALGQGPEFLTYFQNEAQLDKSGLPSDRFFAERPEGSVSTLKIQRTQQEDSAVYLCASSSGQVNNQPQHFGDGTRLSIL.

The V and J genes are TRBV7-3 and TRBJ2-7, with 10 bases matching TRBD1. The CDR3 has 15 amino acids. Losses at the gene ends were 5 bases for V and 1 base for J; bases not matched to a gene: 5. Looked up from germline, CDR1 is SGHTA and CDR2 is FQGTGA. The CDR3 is CASSETGGRSYEQYF. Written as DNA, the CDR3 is TGTGCCAGCAGCGAGACAGGGGGCAGATCCTACGAGCAGTACTTC.

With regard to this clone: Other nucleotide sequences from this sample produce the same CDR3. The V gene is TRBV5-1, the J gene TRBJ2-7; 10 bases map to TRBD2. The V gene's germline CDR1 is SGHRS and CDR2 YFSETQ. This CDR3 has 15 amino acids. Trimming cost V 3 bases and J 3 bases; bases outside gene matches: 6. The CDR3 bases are TGCGCCAGCAGCTCGGCTAGCGGGAGCCTCTACGAGCAGTACTTC. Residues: CASSSASGSLYEQYF.

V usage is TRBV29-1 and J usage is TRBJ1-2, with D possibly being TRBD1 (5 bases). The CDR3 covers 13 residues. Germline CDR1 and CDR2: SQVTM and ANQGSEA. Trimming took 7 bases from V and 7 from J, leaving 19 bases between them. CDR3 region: CSGAAGAGTGYTF. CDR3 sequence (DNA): TGCAGCGGCGCCGCTGGGGCAGGGACTGGCTACACCTTC.

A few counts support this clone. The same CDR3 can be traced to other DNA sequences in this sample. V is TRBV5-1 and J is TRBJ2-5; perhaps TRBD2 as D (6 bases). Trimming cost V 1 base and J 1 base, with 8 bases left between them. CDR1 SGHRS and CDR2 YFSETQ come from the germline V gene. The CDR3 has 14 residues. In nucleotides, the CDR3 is TGCGCCAGCAGCTTGCTGGGGGGCCAAGAGACCCAGTACTTC. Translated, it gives CASSLLGGQETQYF.

The CDR3 DNA follows: TGTGCCAGCAGTGGGCGTGGGGGAAGTCACACAGATACGCAGTATTTT. This codes for CASSGRGGSHTDTQYF. This chain joins TRBV27 and TRBJ2-3; the D call may be TRBD1 or TRBD2 (5 bases each). The germline V gene has CDR1 MNHEY and CDR2 SMNVEV (reference sequence). V was shortened by 5 bases and J by 2 bases, with 17 bases between the two germline ends. The CDR3 has 16 amino acids.

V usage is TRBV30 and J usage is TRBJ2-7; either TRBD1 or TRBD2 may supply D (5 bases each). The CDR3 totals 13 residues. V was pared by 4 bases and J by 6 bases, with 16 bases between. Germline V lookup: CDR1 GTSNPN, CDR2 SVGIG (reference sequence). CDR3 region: CAWKRRARGEQYF. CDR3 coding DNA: TGTGCCTGGAAGCGGCGGGCGAGGGGCGAGCAGTACTTC.

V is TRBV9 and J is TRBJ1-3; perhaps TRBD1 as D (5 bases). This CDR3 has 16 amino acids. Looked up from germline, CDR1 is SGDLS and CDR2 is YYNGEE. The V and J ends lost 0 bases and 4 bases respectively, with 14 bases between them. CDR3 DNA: TGTGCCAGCAGCGTAGTTGGGGTTGGGGCAGGAAACACCATATATTTT. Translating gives CASSVVGVGAGNTIYF. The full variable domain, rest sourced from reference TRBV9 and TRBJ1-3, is DSGVTQTPKHLITATGQRVTLRCSPRSGDLSVYWYQQSLDQGLQFLIQYYNGEERAKGNILERFSAQQFPDLHSELNLSSLELGDSALYFCASSVVGVGAGNTIYFGEGSWLTVV.

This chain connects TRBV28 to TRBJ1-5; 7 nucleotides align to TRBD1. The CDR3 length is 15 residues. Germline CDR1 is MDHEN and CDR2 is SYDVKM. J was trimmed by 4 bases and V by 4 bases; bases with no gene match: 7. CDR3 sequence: CASSSATGHNQPQHF. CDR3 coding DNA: TGTGCCAGCAGTTCCGCGACAGGGCATAATCAGCCCCAGCATTTT. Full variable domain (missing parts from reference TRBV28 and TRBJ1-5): DVKVTQSSRYLVKRTGEKVFLECVQDMDHENMFWYRQDPGLGLRLIYFSYDVKMKEKGDIPEGYSVSREKKERFSLILESASTNQTSMYLCASSSATGHNQPQHFGDGTRLSIL.

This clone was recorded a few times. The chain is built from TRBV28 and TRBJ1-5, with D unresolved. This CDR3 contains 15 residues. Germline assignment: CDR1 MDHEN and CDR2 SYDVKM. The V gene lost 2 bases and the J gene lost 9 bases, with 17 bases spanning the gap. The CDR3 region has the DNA TGTGCCAGCAGTTTAAATCCCGGGCGCTTGCGGCCCCAGCATTTT. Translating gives CASSLNPGRLRPQHF.

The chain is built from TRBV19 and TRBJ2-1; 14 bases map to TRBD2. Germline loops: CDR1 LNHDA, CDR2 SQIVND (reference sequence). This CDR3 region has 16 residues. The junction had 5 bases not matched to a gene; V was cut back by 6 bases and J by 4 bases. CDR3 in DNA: TGTGCCAGTAGGCCGACTAGCGGGAGGGATTACAATGAGCAGTTCTTC. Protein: CASRPTSGRDYNEQFF.

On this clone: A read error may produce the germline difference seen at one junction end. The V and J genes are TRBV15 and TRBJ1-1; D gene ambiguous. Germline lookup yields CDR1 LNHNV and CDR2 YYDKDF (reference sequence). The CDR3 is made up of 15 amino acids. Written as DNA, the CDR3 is TGTGCCGCCAGCAGAGATAGGGTGGGGAACACTGAAGCTTTCTTT. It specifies CAASRDRVGNTEAFF.

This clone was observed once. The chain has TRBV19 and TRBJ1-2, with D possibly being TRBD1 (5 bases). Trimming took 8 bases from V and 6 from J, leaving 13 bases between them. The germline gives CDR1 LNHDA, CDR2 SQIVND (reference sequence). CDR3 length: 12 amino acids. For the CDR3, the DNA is TGTGCCAGTGTTAAAGGGACTCATGGCTACACCTTC. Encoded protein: CASVKGTHGYTF.

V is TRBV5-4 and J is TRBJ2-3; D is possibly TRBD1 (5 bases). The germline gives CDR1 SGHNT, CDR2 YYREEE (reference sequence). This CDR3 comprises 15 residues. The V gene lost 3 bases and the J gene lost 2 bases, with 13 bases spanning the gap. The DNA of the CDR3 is TGTGCCAGCAGCTCTAAGACAGAACTCACAGATACGCAGTATTTT. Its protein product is CASSSKTELTDTQYF.

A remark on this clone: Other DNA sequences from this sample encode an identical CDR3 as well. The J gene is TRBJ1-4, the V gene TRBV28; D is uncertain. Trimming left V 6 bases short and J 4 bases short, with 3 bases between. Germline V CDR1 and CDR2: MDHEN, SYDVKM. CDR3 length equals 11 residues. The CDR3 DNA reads TGTGCCAGCAGGAGTAATGAAAAACTGTTTTTT. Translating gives CASRSNEKLFF. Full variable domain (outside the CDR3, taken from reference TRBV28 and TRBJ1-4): DVKVTQSSRYLVKRTGEKVFLECVQDMDHENMFWYRQDPGLGLRLIYFSYDVKMKEKGDIPEGYSVSREKKERFSLILESASTNQTSMYLCASRSNEKLFFGSGTQLSVL.

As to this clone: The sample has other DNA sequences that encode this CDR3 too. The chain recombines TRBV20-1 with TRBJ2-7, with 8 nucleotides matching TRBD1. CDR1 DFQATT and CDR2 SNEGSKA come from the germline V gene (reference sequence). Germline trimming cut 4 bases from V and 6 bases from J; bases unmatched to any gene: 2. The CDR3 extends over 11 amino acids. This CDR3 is CSATGQGEQYF. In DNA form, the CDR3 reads TGCAGTGCTACTGGACAGGGCGAGCAGTACTTC.

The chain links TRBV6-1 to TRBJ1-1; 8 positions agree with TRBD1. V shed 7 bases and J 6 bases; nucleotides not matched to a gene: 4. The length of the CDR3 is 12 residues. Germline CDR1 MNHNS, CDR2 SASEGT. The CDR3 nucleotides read TGTGCCAGCATGCACAGGGGGTCTGAAGCTTTCTTT. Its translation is CASMHRGSEAFF.

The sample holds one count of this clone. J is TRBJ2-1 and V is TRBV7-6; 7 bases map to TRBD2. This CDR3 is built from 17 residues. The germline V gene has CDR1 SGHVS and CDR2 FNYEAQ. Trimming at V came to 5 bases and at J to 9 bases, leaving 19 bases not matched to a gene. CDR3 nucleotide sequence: TGTGCCAGCAGCCCCGTGGGGGGTCTAGCGGTTAGAGGTGAGCAGTTCTTC. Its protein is CASSPVGGLAVRGEQFF.

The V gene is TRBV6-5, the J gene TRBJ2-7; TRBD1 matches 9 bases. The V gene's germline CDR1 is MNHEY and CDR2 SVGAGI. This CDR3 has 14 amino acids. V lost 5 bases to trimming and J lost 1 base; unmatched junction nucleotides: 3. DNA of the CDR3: TGTGCCAGCAGTCGGGACAGGGATTCCTACGAGCAGTACTTC. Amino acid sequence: CASSRDRDSYEQYF.

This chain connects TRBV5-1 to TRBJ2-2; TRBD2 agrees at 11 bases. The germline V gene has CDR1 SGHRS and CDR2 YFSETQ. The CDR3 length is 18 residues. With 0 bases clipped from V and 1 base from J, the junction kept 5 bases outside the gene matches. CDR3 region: CASSLAIAGGRNTGELFF. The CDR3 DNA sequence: TGCGCCAGCAGCTTGGCCATAGCGGGAGGGAGGAACACCGGGGAGCTGTTTTTT.

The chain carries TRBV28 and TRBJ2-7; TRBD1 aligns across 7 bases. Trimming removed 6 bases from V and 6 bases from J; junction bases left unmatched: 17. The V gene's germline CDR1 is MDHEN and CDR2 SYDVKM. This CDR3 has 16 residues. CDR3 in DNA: TGTGCCAGCAGCAGCCCGAGGGGGCGCCCTACGGGCGAGCAGTACTTC. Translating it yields CASSSPRGRPTGEQYF.

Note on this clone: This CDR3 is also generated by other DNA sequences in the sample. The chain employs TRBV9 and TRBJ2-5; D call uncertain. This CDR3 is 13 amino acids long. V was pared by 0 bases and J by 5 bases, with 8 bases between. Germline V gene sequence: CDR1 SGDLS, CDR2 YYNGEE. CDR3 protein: CASSVASQETQYF. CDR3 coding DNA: TGTGCCAGCAGCGTAGCGTCACAGGAGACCCAGTACTTC.

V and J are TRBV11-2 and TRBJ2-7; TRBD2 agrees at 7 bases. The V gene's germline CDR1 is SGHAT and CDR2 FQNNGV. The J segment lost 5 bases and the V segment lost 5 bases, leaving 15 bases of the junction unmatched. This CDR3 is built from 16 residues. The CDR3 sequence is CASSLGWRGRYHEQYF. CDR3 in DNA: TGTGCCAGCAGCCTCGGCTGGCGGGGGAGGTATCACGAGCAGTACTTC.

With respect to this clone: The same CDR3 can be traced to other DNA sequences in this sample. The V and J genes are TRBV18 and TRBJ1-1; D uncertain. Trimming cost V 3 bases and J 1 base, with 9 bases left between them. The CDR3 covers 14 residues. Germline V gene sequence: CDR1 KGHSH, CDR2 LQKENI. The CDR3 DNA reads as TGTGCCAGCTCACCTCGCGGCCCGAACACTGAAGCTTTCTTT. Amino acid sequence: CASSPRGPNTEAFF.